Reported below is one T cell receptor beta chain. The antigen remains unidentified. The germline V and J ends were trimmed by 4 bases and 3 bases, with 11 bases remaining between them. Germline V lookup: CDR1 SGHRS, CDR2 YFSETQ. CDR3 length equals 13 residues. This record comes from a study of shared clonotypes between healthy human individuals. Whole-study findings and limits: Generation probabilities of non-shared clonotypes were lower (relative to those shared by all four donors). Of the naive CD4 clonotypes, roughly 5.2% were shared across a handful of donors. Naive subsets, compared against memory subsets, generally had larger estimated richness values. Depth was large, yet rarefaction showed that sorted-subset sequencing was incomplete.

Method: immunoSEQ multiplex PCR; TCRdb's copy keeps in-frame clones and lacks some. The data contain 2,500,000 or so clones, 93% of them seen just once; the ten biggest clones take up approximately 0.36%. The chain recombines TRBV5-1 with TRBJ2-7; D gene unclear. This TCR derives from a man aged 18 to 30 in good health. Some clones in this sample may be carry-over from other donors' samples. The sample was naive CD4+ T cells from PBMCs. Subset of the sample: CD45RA+ positively selected. In DNA, the CDR3 is TGCGCCAGCAGCCCGGCGGTGGACTACGAGCAGTACTTC. Translating gives CASSPAVDYEQYF.